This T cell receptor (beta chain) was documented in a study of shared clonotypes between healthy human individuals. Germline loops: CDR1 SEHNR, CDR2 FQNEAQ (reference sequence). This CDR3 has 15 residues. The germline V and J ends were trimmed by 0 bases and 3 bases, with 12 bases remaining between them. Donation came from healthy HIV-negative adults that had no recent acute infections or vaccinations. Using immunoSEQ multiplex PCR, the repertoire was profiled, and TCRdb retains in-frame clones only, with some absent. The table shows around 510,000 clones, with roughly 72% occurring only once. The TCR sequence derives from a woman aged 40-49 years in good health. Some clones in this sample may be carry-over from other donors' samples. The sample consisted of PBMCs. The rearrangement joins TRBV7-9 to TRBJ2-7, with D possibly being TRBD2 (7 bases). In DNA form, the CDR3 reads TGTGCCAGCAGCTTAGCGCTGGGGGGGCTCTACGAGCAGTACTTC. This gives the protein CASSLALGGLYEQYF.